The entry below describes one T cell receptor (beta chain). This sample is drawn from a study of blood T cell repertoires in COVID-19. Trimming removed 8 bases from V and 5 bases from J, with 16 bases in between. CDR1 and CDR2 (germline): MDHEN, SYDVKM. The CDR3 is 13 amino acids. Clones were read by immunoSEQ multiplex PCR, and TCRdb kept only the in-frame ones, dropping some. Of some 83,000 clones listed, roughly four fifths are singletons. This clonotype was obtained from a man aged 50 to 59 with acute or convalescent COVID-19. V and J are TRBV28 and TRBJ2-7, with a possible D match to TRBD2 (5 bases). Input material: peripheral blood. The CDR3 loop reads CASGDPGVHEQYF. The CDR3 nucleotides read TGTGCCAGCGGAGACCCCGGGGTCCACGAGCAGTACTTC.